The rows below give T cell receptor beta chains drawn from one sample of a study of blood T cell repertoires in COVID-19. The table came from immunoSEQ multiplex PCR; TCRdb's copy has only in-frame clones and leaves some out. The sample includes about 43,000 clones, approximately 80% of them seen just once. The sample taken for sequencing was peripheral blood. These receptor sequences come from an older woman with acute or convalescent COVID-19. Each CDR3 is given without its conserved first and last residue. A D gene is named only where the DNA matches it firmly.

CDR3aa: ASSPVDGAQGNTIY
v_gene: TRBV9
j_gene: TRBJ1-3
d_gene: NA

CDR3aa: SASGGASNTEAF
v_gene: TRBV20-1
j_gene: TRBJ1-1
d_gene: NA

CDR3aa: ASSLDRQARSSYNEQF
v_gene: TRBV7-2
j_gene: TRBJ2-1
d_gene: NA

CDR3aa: ASALGTGVGYT
v_gene: TRBV27
j_gene: TRBJ1-2
d_gene: TRBD1

CDR3aa: ASSFWGGDTEAF
v_gene: TRBV28
j_gene: TRBJ1-1
d_gene: NA

CDR3aa: ATSDAGQGAKNIQY
v_gene: TRBV24-1
j_gene: TRBJ2-4
d_gene: TRBD1

CDR3aa: ASSLVDSREETQY
v_gene: TRBV7-8
j_gene: TRBJ2-5
d_gene: NA

CDR3aa: ATSDPGDSPDTQY
v_gene: TRBV24-1
j_gene: TRBJ2-3
d_gene: NA

CDR3aa: ASSVDRVGNTIY
v_gene: TRBV7-8
j_gene: TRBJ1-3
d_gene: TRBD1

CDR3aa: ASSLGQNQETQY
v_gene: TRBV5-5
j_gene: TRBJ2-5
d_gene: NA